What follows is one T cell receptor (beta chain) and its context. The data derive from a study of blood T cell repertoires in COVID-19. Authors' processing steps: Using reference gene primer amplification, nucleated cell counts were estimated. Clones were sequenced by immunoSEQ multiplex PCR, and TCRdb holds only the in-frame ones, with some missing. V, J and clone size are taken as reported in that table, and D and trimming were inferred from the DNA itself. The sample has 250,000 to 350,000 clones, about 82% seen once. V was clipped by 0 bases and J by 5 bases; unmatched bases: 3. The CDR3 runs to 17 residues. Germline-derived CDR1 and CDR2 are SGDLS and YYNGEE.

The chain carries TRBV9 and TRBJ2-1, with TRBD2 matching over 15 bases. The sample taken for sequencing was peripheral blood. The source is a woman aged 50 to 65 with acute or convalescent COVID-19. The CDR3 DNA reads TGTGCCAGCAGCGTAGCGGGGACTAGCGGGAGGCACAATGAGCAGTTCTTC. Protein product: CASSVAGTSGRHNEQFF. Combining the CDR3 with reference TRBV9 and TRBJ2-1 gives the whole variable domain DSGVTQTPKHLITATGQRVTLRCSPRSGDLSVYWYQQSLDQGLQFLIQYYNGEERAKGNILERFSAQQFPDLHSELNLSSLELGDSALYFCASSVAGTSGRHNEQFFGPGTRLTVL.